The 3 T cell receptor beta chains listed next were all sequenced from one sample in a study of PD-L1 blockade in urothelial cancer. Time point specified: peripheral blood 6 weeks after treatment start. The method was immunoSEQ multiplex PCR; TCRdb's version includes in-frame clones alone and lacks a portion of them. The sample yields 40,000 or so clones, roughly four fifths seen once. This sample comprised PBMCs, obtained around atezolizumab (anti-PD-L1) treatment. The source of these receptors is a man in his 60s with urothelial cancer.

The table lists this clone with a count of one. This sequence joins TRBV18 and TRBJ2-7, with D possibly TRBD1 on 8 matching bases. There are 14 residues in the CDR3. With 4 bases removed from V and 2 bases from J, the gap between germline ends came to 12 bases. CDR1 and CDR2 (germline): KGHSH, LQKENI. CDR3 sequence reads: CASSLTGGAYEQYF. Here the CDR3 DNA reads TGTGCCAGCTCACTTACAGGGGGGGCCTACGAGCAGTACTTC.

The gene calls are TRBV14 and TRBJ2-5; TRBD2 agrees at 10 bases. The J call may be faulty, since TRBJ2-7 better matches the DNA end. The CDR3 is 15 residues long. Germline CDR1 is SGHDN and CDR2 is FVKESK. The CDR3 spells CASSQTASGGYEQYF. For the CDR3, the DNA is TGTGCCAGCAGCCAAACCGCTAGCGGGGGCTACGAGCAGTACTTC.

V usage is TRBV6-1 and J usage is TRBJ2-3, with 7 nucleotides matching TRBD2. The V segment lost 6 bases and the J segment 1 base; nucleotides outside the gene matches: 7. Germline V gene sequence: CDR1 MNHNS, CDR2 SASEGT. This CDR3 spans 15 amino acids. DNA for the CDR3: TGTGCCAGCAGCCCTTTGAGCGGGGGCACAGATACGCAGTATTTT. Translated: CASSPLSGGTDTQYF.